This T cell receptor beta chain derives from a study of early T cells in non-severe SARS-CoV-2 infection. Study at large: Sequenced bulk RNA came from whole blood that was unsorted, and chains were unpaired.

Whole-study results and caveats: Matching against VDJdb likely underestimated virus-specific expansions, favoring anti-spike CD8.

J gave up 3 bases and V 4 bases, and 4 bases lay outside the gene matches. Germline V gene data show CDR1 as LGHDT and CDR2 as YNNKEL (reference sequence). The CDR3 has 16 residues. In the library, individual cDNA molecules carried attached unique molecular identifiers. TCRdb reprocessed the 5' RACE reads with MiXCR, giving one entry per CDR3 protein. The sample has tens of thousands of distinct CDR3 sequences, around 4.1% seen once. This clonotype showed up many times. Its antigen is unidentified. The sample consisted of whole blood. This receptor was taken from an adult who was a healthcare worker with PCR-confirmed SARS-CoV-2 infection or an uninfected control (not recorded which). This chain joins TRBV3-1 and TRBJ2-3, with 13 positions matching TRBD2. CDR3 nucleotides: TGTGCCAGCAGCCTACTAGCGGGAGGGCCGACAGATACGCAGTATTTT. Its protein is CASSLLAGGPTDTQYF.